This TCR beta chain was sequenced for a study of cytomegalovirus exposure and HLA in healthy donors. Germline assignment: CDR1 MGHRA and CDR2 YSYEKL. The CDR3 extends over 16 amino acids. V was shortened by 1 base and J by 5 bases, with 17 bases between the two germline ends. Study-wide points: Reports indicated that the classifier achieved high specificity and sensitivity in diagnosing cytomegalovirus status. In all likelihood, a cluster of highly shared sequence variants was a sequencing artifact.

As to this clone: The target antigen is unknown.

Researchers ran the PCR with 60 Vbeta and 13 Jbeta primers. The method was immunoSEQ multiplex PCR; TCRdb's version includes in-frame clones alone and lacks a portion of them. The top ten clones hold 7.8% of a sample with nearly 110,000 clones, about three quarters of them seen once. The sequence derives from a man in his thirties or forties in good health and CMV-seronegative. This chain links TRBV4-1 with TRBJ2-5; maybe TRBD2 (5 bases). The source material was PBMCs. This CDR3 reads CASSQVSPGIRETQYF. DNA for the CDR3: TGCGCCAGCAGCCAAGTGTCTCCGGGGATACGGGAGACCCAGTACTTC.